This T cell receptor beta chain was retrieved from a study of glioma-infiltrating T cells. V was pared by 4 bases and J by 0 bases, with 16 bases of the junction left unmatched. This CDR3 has 20 residues. CDR1 LGHNT and CDR2 FRNRAP come from the germline V gene. Study observations and caveats: Patients with low tissue-blood divergence carried a signature set of shared blood CDR3 motifs.

To note about this clonotype: The antigen is undetermined.

Amplification of TCR alpha and beta CDR3 regions from RNA used iRepertoire nested multiplex PCR. One-step reverse transcription and amplification started from roughly 100-400 ng of tissue mRNA or PBMC total RNA. A single record per CDR3 protein comes from TCRdb applying MiXCR to the multiplex PCR reads. This table has fewer than 500,000 distinct CDR3 sequences, around 45% appearing once. V is TRBV12-5 and J is TRBJ2-1; 9 bases are shared with TRBD1. This receptor was taken from a human donor with low-grade glioma or glioblastoma, undergoing nonglioma brain surgery, or in good health (not recorded which). The sample taken for sequencing was glioma tissue, nonneoplastic brain tissue, or PBMCs (not recorded which). The CDR3, as DNA: TGTGCTAGTGGTTCCTTTAGGACAGGGGACCTAGAGAGCTCCTACAATGAGCAGTTCTTC. As protein: CASGSFRTGDLESSYNEQFF.